Presented here are 5 T cell receptor beta chains from one specimen sequenced in a study of blood T cell repertoires in COVID-19. TCRdb's copy holds only in-frame clones and misses some; the assay was immunoSEQ multiplex PCR. The sample contains some 250,000 clones, 88% of which appear only once. The sample taken for sequencing was peripheral blood. These receptors were taken from a human donor in a cohort sampled during active COVID-19.

The genes are TRBV27 and TRBJ1-2; maybe TRBD1 (6 bases). From germline, CDR1 is MNHEY and CDR2 SMNVEV (reference sequence). Trimming cost V 6 bases and J 4 bases, with 12 bases left between them. This CDR3 contains 13 residues. The CDR3 loop reads CASRQQGSYGYTF. CDR3 nucleotide sequence: TGTGCCAGCAGACAACAGGGTTCCTATGGCTACACCTTC.

The chain recombines TRBV7-9 with TRBJ1-2; D unclear. Trimming removed 0 bases at V and 7 bases at J, with 12 bases between. The germline V gene has CDR1 SEHNR and CDR2 FQNEAQ (reference sequence). The CDR3 is 14 residues long. The CDR3 spells CASSLASSAGGYTF. In DNA, the CDR3 is TGTGCCAGCAGCTTAGCCTCATCAGCAGGTGGCTACACCTTC.

This clone was seen just once. This chain joins TRBV7-2 and TRBJ2-3, with TRBD2 matching 7 bases. This CDR3 has 16 amino acids. Per germline, CDR1 SGHTA and CDR2 FQGNSA. The V and J ends lost 2 bases and 4 bases, in that order; junction bases with no gene match: 9. CDR3 region: CASSLQTGGFADTQYF. The DNA for the CDR3 is TGTGCCAGCAGCTTACAAACCGGGGGGTTTGCAGATACGCAGTATTTT. The entire variable domain, with the rest obtained from reference TRBV7-2 and TRBJ2-3, is as follows: GAGVSQSPSNKVTEKGKDVELRCDPISGHTALYWYRQSLGQGLEFLIYFQGNSAPDKSGLPSDRFSAERTGGSVSTLTIQRTQQEDSAVYLCASSLQTGGFADTQYFGPGTRLTVL.

Written as DNA, the CDR3 is TGTGCCAGCAGTGACCCCACAGGGTCAAGTGGCTACACCTTC. This codes for CASSDPTGSSGYTF. V usage is TRBV25-1 and J usage is TRBJ1-2, with D maybe TRBD1 (6 bases). CDR1 is MGHDK, CDR2 SYGVNS, per germline. V lost 3 bases and J 7 bases, leaving 15 bases between the germline ends. This CDR3 comprises 14 residues.

This rearrangement joins TRBV19 to TRBJ1-2; possibly TRBD1 for D (5 bases). Trimming removed 5 bases from V and 3 bases from J, with 22 bases in between. The CDR3 is 17 residues long. The germline V gene has CDR1 LNHDA and CDR2 SQIVND (reference sequence). The DNA of the CDR3 is TGTGCCAGTAGTCCACCGTATCTGCGGGGGACTGACTATGGCTACACCTTC. Translating it yields CASSPPYLRGTDYGYTF.